This T cell receptor (beta chain) was sequenced during a study of blood T cell repertoires in COVID-19. Study in general: Sites in the United States, Italy and Spain provided acute and convalescent COVID-19 samples. The analysed material was cDNA or gDNA that came from T cells, B-cell-depleted T cells, or PBMCs.

Per the original methods: Reference gene primer amplification yielded estimated nucleated cell counts. Clones were sequenced by immunoSEQ multiplex PCR, and TCRdb holds only the in-frame ones, with some missing. V, J and clone size derive from that table, while D and trimming were established from the DNA sequence. The table lists around 190,000 clones, around 84% of them singletons, with about 5% in the top ten. Trimming took off 3 bases at V and 8 bases at J, with 4 bases between the two ends. This CDR3 contains 10 residues. This chain joins TRBV12-3 or TRBV12-4 and TRBJ1-2; D is unresolved. This receptor was taken from a woman aged 80 or over with acute or convalescent COVID-19. Material for sequencing was peripheral blood. Written as DNA, the CDR3 is TGTGCCAGCAGTTTGGGCGGCTACACCTTC. It yields the protein CASSLGGYTF.